This TCR beta chain was captured in a study of shared clonotypes between healthy human individuals. The protocol was immunoSEQ multiplex PCR, while the TCRdb copy is restricted to in-frame clones and leaves out a portion. The data contain about 2 million clones, over 85% of them singletons. With 6 bases clipped from V and 0 bases from J, the junction kept 4 bases outside the gene matches. This CDR3 region has 14 residues. Germline V lookup: CDR1 MDHEN, CDR2 SYDVKM. Remarks on this clone: Its specificity is unknown.

Regarding the study as a whole: Depth was large, yet rarefaction showed that sorted-subset sequencing was incomplete. Around 5.3% of naive CD4 clonotypes were shared across a few donors.

The clonotype originates from a man between 18 and 29 years old in good health. The specimen was naive CD4+ T cells sorted from blood. The subset here: CD45RA+ positively selected. J is TRBJ2-7 and V is TRBV28; 8 positions match TRBD1. CDR3 loop: CASRNRGTSYEQYF. In DNA, the CDR3 is TGTGCCAGCAGAAACAGGGGGACCTCCTACGAGCAGTACTTC.